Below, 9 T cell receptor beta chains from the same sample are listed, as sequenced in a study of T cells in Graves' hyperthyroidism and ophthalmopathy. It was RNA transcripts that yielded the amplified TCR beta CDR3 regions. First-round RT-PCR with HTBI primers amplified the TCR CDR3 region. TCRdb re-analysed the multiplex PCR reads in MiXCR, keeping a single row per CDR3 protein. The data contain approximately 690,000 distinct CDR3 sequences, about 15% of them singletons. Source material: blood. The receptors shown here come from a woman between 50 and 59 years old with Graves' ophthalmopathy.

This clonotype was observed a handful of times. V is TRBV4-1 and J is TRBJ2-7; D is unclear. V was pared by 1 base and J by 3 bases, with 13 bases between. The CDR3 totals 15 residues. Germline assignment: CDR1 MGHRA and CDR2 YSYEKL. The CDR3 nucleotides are TGCGCCAGCAGCCAAGTTTGGTCGGTCCGCTACGAGCAGTACTTC. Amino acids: CASSQVWSVRYEQYF.

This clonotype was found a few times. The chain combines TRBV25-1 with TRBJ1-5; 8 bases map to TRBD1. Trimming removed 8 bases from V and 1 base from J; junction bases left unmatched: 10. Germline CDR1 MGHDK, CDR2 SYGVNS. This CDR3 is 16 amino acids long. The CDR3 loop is CASEGQDFESNQPQHF. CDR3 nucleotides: TGTGCCAGCGAGGGACAGGATTTTGAGAGCAATCAGCCCCAGCATTTT.

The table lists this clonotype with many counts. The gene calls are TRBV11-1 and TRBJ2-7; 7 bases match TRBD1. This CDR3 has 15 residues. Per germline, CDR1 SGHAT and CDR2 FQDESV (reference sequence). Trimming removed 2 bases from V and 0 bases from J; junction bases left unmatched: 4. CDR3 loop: CASSLPGTDSYEQYF. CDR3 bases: TGTGCCAGCAGCTTACCCGGGACAGACTCCTACGAGCAGTACTTC.

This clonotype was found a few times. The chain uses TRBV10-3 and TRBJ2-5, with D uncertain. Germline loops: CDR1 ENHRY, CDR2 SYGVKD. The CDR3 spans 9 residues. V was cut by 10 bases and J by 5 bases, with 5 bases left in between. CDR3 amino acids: CATKETQYF. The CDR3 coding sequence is TGTGCCACAAAGGAGACCCAGTACTTC.

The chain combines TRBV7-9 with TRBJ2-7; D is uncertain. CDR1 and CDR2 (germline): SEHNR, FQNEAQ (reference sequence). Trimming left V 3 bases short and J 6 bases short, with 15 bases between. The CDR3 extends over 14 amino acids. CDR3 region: CASSFGRSSGEQYF. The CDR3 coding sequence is TGTGCCAGCAGCTTCGGCAGGTCTTCGGGCGAGCAGTACTTC.

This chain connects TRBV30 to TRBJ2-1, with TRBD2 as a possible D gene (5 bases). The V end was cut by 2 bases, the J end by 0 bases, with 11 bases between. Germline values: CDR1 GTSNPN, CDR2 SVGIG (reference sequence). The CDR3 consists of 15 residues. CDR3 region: CAWSLGLSSYNEQFF. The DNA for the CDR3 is TGTGCCTGGAGTTTAGGACTGAGCTCCTACAATGAGCAGTTCTTC.

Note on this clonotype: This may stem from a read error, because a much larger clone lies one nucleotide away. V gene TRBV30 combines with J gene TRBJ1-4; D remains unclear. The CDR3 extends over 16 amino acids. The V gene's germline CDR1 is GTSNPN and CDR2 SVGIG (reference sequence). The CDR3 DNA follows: TGTGCCTGGGGGTTCAAAATGGGCCCAACTAATGAAAAACTGGTTTTT. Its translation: CAWGFKMGPTNEKLVF.

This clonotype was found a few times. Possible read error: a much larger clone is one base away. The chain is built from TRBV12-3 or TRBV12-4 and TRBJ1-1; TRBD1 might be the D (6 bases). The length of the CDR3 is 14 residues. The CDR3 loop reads CAGSYGTPNTEAFF. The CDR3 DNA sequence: TGTGCCGGCAGTTACGGGACACCCAACACTGAAGCTTTCTTT.

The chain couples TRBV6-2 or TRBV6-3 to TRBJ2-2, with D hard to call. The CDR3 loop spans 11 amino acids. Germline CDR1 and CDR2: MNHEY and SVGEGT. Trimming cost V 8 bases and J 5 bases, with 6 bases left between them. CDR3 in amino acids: CASELTGELFF. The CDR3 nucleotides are TGTGCCAGCGAATTAACCGGGGAGCTGTTTTTT.